Below are 5 T cell receptor beta chains sequenced from a single sample in a study of beta chain features in type 1 diabetes. The study, taken as a whole, reports: In all four CD4+ subsets, TCRB CDR3 length was significantly, moderately reduced in type 1 diabetes.

Reverse transcribing all isolated RNA meant expressed TCRB transcripts were sequenced. Sequencing used immunoSEQ multiplex PCR; TCRdb keeps in-frame clones, though not all of them. Of 150,000 or so clones in the sample, 63% were seen once. These TCRs are of unknown antigen specificity. The sequenced sample was naive CD4+ T cells from blood. The receptors were sampled from a man aged 30 to 45 with type 1 diabetes.

This sequence joins TRBV28 and TRBJ2-7; D is unclear. This CDR3 contains 11 residues. The V end lost 0 bases, the J end lost 5 bases, and 2 bases lay between the germline ends. The germline gives CDR1 MDHEN, CDR2 SYDVKM. The CDR3 reads CASSLWNEQYF. The DNA of the CDR3 is TGTGCCAGCAGTTTATGGAACGAGCAGTACTTC. Full variable domain (missing parts from reference TRBV28 and TRBJ2-7): DVKVTQSSRYLVKRTGEKVFLECVQDMDHENMFWYRQDPGLGLRLIYFSYDVKMKEKGDIPEGYSVSREKKERFSLILESASTNQTSMYLCASSLWNEQYFGPGTRLTVT.

The gene calls are TRBV15 and TRBJ2-4; TRBD1 aligns across 9 bases. Germline assignment: CDR1 LNHNV and CDR2 YYDKDF (reference sequence). The CDR3 is 14 residues long. J lost 6 bases, V lost 3 bases, and 3 bases had no gene match. The CDR3 sequence: CATSSPGQGNIQYF. In nucleotides, the CDR3 is TGTGCCACCAGCAGCCCGGGACAGGGAAACATTCAGTACTTC.

This clone has more than one count but fewer than ten. The J gene is TRBJ2-3, the V gene TRBV5-8, with 11 bases identical to TRBD1. The J segment lost 3 bases and the V segment lost 4 bases, leaving 4 bases of the junction unmatched. The CDR3 is 15 residues long. From germline, CDR1 is SGHTS and CDR2 YDEGEE. The CDR3 loop is CASSPRDRGTDTQYF. CDR3 in DNA: TGTGCCAGCAGCCCCCGGGACAGGGGGACAGATACGCAGTATTTT.

The gene calls are TRBV11-2 and TRBJ2-1; 8 bases map to TRBD2. The CDR3 is made up of 15 amino acids. V was clipped by 4 bases and J by 9 bases; unmatched bases: 11. Looked up from germline, CDR1 is SGHAT and CDR2 is FQNNGV. Here the CDR3 reads CASSSIAGPGPEQFF. DNA of the CDR3: TGTGCCAGCAGCTCTATAGCGGGGCCCGGGCCTGAGCAGTTCTTC.

This clone was detected a few times. The CDR3 DNA reads TGTGCCAGCAGCCAGGGACTAGCGAGAGATACGCAGTATTTT. Its protein product is CASSQGLARDTQYF. The rearrangement uses TRBV11-2 and TRBJ2-3, with 10 bases identical to TRBD2. Looked up from germline, CDR1 is SGHAT and CDR2 is FQNNGV. Trimming removed 5 bases from V and 5 bases from J; junction bases left unmatched: 4. The CDR3 is 14 residues long.